These 26 T cell receptor beta chains came from one sample sequenced in a study of vaccination and CD4 T cells after COVID-19. Time point defined: late sampling 161 to 241 days after vaccination in a few convalescent patients. Sample treatment: approximately 9-day PBMC culture with coronavirus spike peptide pools or control peptides (ViraFEST assay). Oncomine TCR Beta short-read sequencing was applied to DNA from cultured CD4+ T cells. Via MiXCR, TCRdb re-called the PCR reads, giving one row per CDR3 protein. The table records 25,000 or so distinct CDR3 sequences, around a third of them present only once. These receptors lack a known antigen. The source was CD4+ T cells from blood, cultured in vitro, collected about 7 months after SARS-CoV-2 vaccination. Receptor source: a human donor who had recovered from COVID-19.

This rearrangement joins TRBV2 to TRBJ2-5, with unresolved D. V was shortened by 6 bases and J by 6 bases, with 8 bases between the two germline ends. Per the germline V gene, CDR1 is SNHLY and CDR2 is FYNNEI. This CDR3 is 11 amino acids long. CDR3 nucleotides: TGTGCCAGCAGGCAGCTAAAGACCCAGTACTTC. Translating gives CASRQLKTQYF.

V usage is TRBV20-1 and J usage is TRBJ2-2; no clear D gene. The CDR3 consists of 12 residues. Germline loops: CDR1 DFQATT, CDR2 SNEGSKA (reference sequence). V was pared by 5 bases and J by 1 base, with 5 bases between. The CDR3 loop reads CSAFRNTGELFF. The CDR3 DNA sequence: TGCAGTGCTTTCAGGAACACCGGGGAGCTGTTTTTT.

The chain couples TRBV7-2 to TRBJ1-2; TRBD1 aligns across 9 bases. The CDR3 contains 18 residues. Germline CDR1 SGHTA, CDR2 FQGNSA. Trimming cost V 2 bases and J 0 bases; bases outside gene matches: 10. The CDR3 DNA reads as TGTGCCAGCAGCTTACGGACAGGGGTTGCTCCCCCTAACTATGGCTACACCTTC. Protein product: CASSLRTGVAPPNYGYTF.

As to this clonotype: It may be a read error: a sequence one base away is much more abundant. The rearrangement links TRBV7-3 to TRBJ2-1; 8 bases fit TRBD2. CDR1 and CDR2 from the germline V gene are SGHTA and FQGTGA. This CDR3 region has 15 residues. J gave up 6 bases and V 5 bases, and 9 bases lay outside the gene matches. The CDR3 here is CASSPSGRRGNEQFF. DNA for the CDR3: TGTGCCAGCAGCCCCAGCGGGAGAAGAGGCAATGAGCAGTTCTTC.

The genes are TRBV18 and TRBJ2-5, with D uncertain. Trimming removed 3 bases at V and 2 bases at J, with 4 bases between. CDR1 and CDR2 (germline): KGHSH, LQKENI. The CDR3 is made up of 12 amino acids. This CDR3 is CASSPDQETQYF. For the CDR3, the DNA is TGTGCCAGCTCACCGGATCAAGAGACCCAGTACTTC.

This clonotype came up once. This chain joins TRBV7-3 and TRBJ2-1; 8 bases are shared with TRBD2. The V gene's germline CDR1 is SGHTA and CDR2 FQGTGA. The CDR3 length is 18 residues. V was clipped by 0 bases and J by 4 bases; unmatched bases: 11. CDR3: CASSLTPRSGGGYNEQFF. CDR3 nucleotides: TGTGCCAGCAGCTTAACTCCGCGATCGGGGGGGGGGTACAATGAGCAGTTCTTC. The full variable domain, with the rest looked up from reference TRBV7-3 and TRBJ2-1, is GAGVSQTPSNKVTEKGKYVELRCDPISGHTALYWYRQSLGQGPEFLIYFQGTGAADDSGLPNDRFFAVRPEGSVSTLKIQRTERGDSAVYLCASSLTPRSGGGYNEQFFGPGTRLTVL.

This clonotype was found a few times. The genes are TRBV20-1 and TRBJ2-1, with 9 bases that match TRBD2. The germline V gene has CDR1 DFQATT and CDR2 SNEGSKA (reference sequence). The ends lost 5 bases at V and 2 bases at J; junction bases unmatched: 4. This CDR3 is built from 14 residues. This CDR3 is CSALLAGPYNEQFF. In DNA, the CDR3 is TGCAGTGCTCTGCTAGCGGGGCCCTACAATGAGCAGTTCTTC.

This clonotype was detected a few times. This chain links TRBV20-1 with TRBJ2-7; the D call may be TRBD1 or TRBD2 (6 bases each). This CDR3 has 12 amino acids. Germline CDR1 reads DFQATT; CDR2 reads SNEGSKA (reference sequence). The V end was cut by 5 bases, the J end by 0 bases, with 8 bases between. The CDR3 loop is CSAGGHSYEQYF. Written as DNA, the CDR3 is TGCAGTGCTGGGGGGCACTCCTACGAGCAGTACTTC.

The chain employs TRBV11-3 and TRBJ2-1; TRBD2 might be the D (6 bases). This CDR3 spans 13 amino acids. With 2 bases removed from V and 7 bases from J, the gap between germline ends came to 9 bases. Per germline, CDR1 SGHNT and CDR2 YENEEA. CDR3 DNA sequence: TGTGCCAGCAGCTTACAAAGCGGGAATGAGCAGTTCTTC. Residues: CASSLQSGNEQFF. The full variable domain, in which reference TRBV11-3 and TRBJ2-1 provide the parts outside the CDR3, is EAGVVQSPRYKIIEKKQPVAFWCNPISGHNTLYWYLQNLGQGPELLIRYENEEAVDDSQLPKDRFSAERLKGVDSTLKIQPAELGDSAVYLCASSLQSGNEQFFGPGTRLTVL.

A few counts support this clonotype. The chain is built from TRBV29-1 and TRBJ2-5; 10 bases map to TRBD2. The CDR3 sequence is 14 residues long. The trim removed 6 bases at V and 5 bases at J, leaving 9 bases unmatched. Per the germline V gene, CDR1 is SQVTM and CDR2 is ANQGSEA. CDR3 nucleotide sequence: TGCAGCGTCGAGGTGGGGACTAGCGACGAGACCCAGTACTTC. This encodes CSVEVGTSDETQYF.

The chain links TRBV2 to TRBJ2-5; TRBD2 aligns across 12 bases. The V gene end was trimmed by 6 bases and the J gene end by 5 bases; junction bases not matched to a gene: 4. Germline loops: CDR1 SNHLY, CDR2 FYNNEI. This CDR3 region has 14 residues. DNA of the CDR3: TGTGCCAGCAGGACTAGCGGGAGCTTGGAGACCCAGTACTTC. Protein: CASRTSGSLETQYF.

The V and J genes are TRBV28 and TRBJ1-5, with 9 bases aligning to TRBD1. CDR1 MDHEN and CDR2 SYDVKM come from the germline V gene. Unmatched junction bases numbered 5, after V lost 5 bases and J lost 6 bases. The CDR3 length is 14 residues. Here the CDR3 DNA reads TGTGCCAGCAGTCCTCGGACAGGGGTTCAGCCCCAGCATTTT. As protein: CASSPRTGVQPQHF.

The table lists this clonotype with a few counts. One end of the junction is discordant with germline, which a read error may explain. The rearrangement joins TRBV4-2 to TRBJ2-3; the D is unclear. Germline CDR1 reads LGHNA; CDR2 reads YNFKEQ. The length of the CDR3 is 15 residues. The DNA for the CDR3 is TGTGCCAGCAGCCAAGATGGTAGGAGCAGAGATACGCAGTATTTT. This sequence encodes CASSQDGRSRDTQYF.

The genes are TRBV7-3 and TRBJ2-2; 7 bases map to TRBD2. The CDR3 is 16 residues long. Germline trimming cut 4 bases from V and 4 bases from J; bases unmatched to any gene: 9. The germline gives CDR1 SGHTA, CDR2 FQGTGA. The CDR3 protein is CASSYGPREGTGELFF. The CDR3 nucleotides are TGTGCCAGCAGCTACGGTCCAAGGGAGGGCACCGGGGAGCTGTTTTTT.

This clonotype was found a few times. The rearrangement links TRBV6-1 to TRBJ2-4, with a tentative D call TRBD2 (7 bases). Trimming removed 6 bases from V and 3 bases from J, with 21 bases in between. The V gene's germline CDR1 is MNHNS and CDR2 SASEGT. The CDR3 has 17 residues. CDR3 residues: CASRAKGGEVYKNIQYF. CDR3 nucleotides: TGTGCCAGCAGAGCTAAAGGGGGGGAGGTCTACAAAAACATTCAGTACTTC.

The chain is built from TRBV11-2 and TRBJ2-3, with no clear D. CDR3 length equals 14 residues. Germline V CDR1 and CDR2: SGHAT, FQNNGV. The V end lost 4 bases, the J end lost 5 bases, and 13 bases lay between the germline ends. The CDR3 bases are TGTGCCAGCAGCTCACGCAACAAGGGAGATACGCAGTATTTT. This encodes CASSSRNKGDTQYF. The full variable domain, completed using reference TRBV11-2 and TRBJ2-3, is EAGVAQSPRYKIIEKRQSVAFWCNPISGHATLYWYQQILGQGPKLLIQFQNNGVVDDSQLPKDRFSAERLKGVDSTLKIQPAKLEDSAVYLCASSSRNKGDTQYFGPGTRLTVL.

This chain connects TRBV5-6 to TRBJ2-7, with TRBD1 as a possible D gene (5 bases). CDR1 and CDR2 (germline): SGHDT, YYEEEE. This CDR3 region has 12 residues. The V end lost 0 bases, the J end lost 6 bases, and 7 bases lay between the germline ends. In DNA, the CDR3 is TGTGCCAGCAGCTTGGCAGGGATCGAGCAGTACTTC. Amino acid sequence: CASSLAGIEQYF.

This clonotype was picked up a small number of times. The chain couples TRBV19 to TRBJ1-2, with a weak D call TRBD1 (5 bases). This CDR3 is 12 amino acids long. The germline CDR1 and CDR2 sequences are LNHDA and SQIVND (reference sequence). The germline V and J ends were trimmed by 5 bases and 7 bases, with 11 bases remaining between them. The CDR3 DNA reads TGTGCCAGTAGTCCCGGGGCCCTTGGCTACACCTTC. Residues: CASSPGALGYTF.

This clonotype was observed a few times. V gene TRBV7-8 combines with J gene TRBJ1-1; D unresolved. The CDR3 is 14 amino acids. Germline loops: CDR1 SGHVS, CDR2 FQNEAQ. V lost 6 bases, J lost 0 bases, and 11 bases lay in between. CDR3 amino acids: CASRPGRVNTEAFF. CDR3 nucleotides: TGTGCCAGCAGACCGGGGAGGGTGAACACTGAAGCTTTCTTT.

The chain joins TRBV10-3 to TRBJ1-5; the D gene is possibly TRBD1 (5 bases). Germline lookup yields CDR1 ENHRY and CDR2 SYGVKD. CDR3 length: 13 amino acids. Trimming took off 0 bases at V and 5 bases at J, with 5 bases between the two ends. CDR3 sequence (DNA): TGTGCCATCAGTGAGTCGACAGATCAGCCCCAGCATTTT. Amino acid sequence: CAISESTDQPQHF.

To note about this clonotype: This may be a read error: a much more frequent sequence differs by one nucleotide. This rearrangement joins TRBV20-1 to TRBJ2-4, with TRBD2 matching over 8 bases. Per the germline V gene, CDR1 is DFQATT and CDR2 is SNEGSKA (reference sequence). CDR3 length: 16 amino acids. The CDR3 DNA sequence: TGCAGTGCTAGAGATCTGACAGGACTAGCCAAAAACATTAAGTACTTC. Translating gives CSARDLTGLAKNIKYF.

The chain recombines TRBV5-1 with TRBJ1-2, with TRBD1 as a possible D gene (6 bases). Germline V lookup: CDR1 SGHRS, CDR2 YFSETQ. The CDR3 totals 14 residues. V was trimmed by 5 bases and J by 8 bases, leaving 19 bases between them. The DNA of the CDR3 is TGCGCCAGCAGTGACCCCGGGGGACATCTGGGCTACACCTTC. It yields the protein CASSDPGGHLGYTF.

The chain uses TRBV2 and TRBJ1-5; D gene ambiguous. There are 15 residues in the CDR3. Germline CDR1 SNHLY, CDR2 FYNNEI. V lost 4 bases and J lost 0, with 10 bases in between. As DNA, the CDR3 is TGTGCCAGCAGTGTGGAGCATAGTAGCAATCAGCCCCAGCATTTT. Amino acid sequence: CASSVEHSSNQPQHF.

This clonotype was counted between two and nine times. The gene calls are TRBV6-2 or TRBV6-3 and TRBJ2-3; tentatively, D is TRBD1 (5 bases). The CDR3 length is 11 residues. Looked up from germline, CDR1 is MNHEY and CDR2 is SVGEGT. V lost 11 bases, J lost 1 base, and 7 bases lay in between. CDR3 protein: CASGRTDTQYF. In DNA, the CDR3 is TGTGCCTCAGGGCGCACAGATACGCAGTATTTT.

This clonotype occurred a few times. The genes are TRBV7-8 and TRBJ1-2; TRBD1 agrees at 9 bases. Trimming took 5 bases from V and 6 from J; bases not matched to a gene: 4. This CDR3 is 13 amino acids long. Per germline, CDR1 SGHVS and CDR2 FQNEAQ. The CDR3 loop is CASSRGQGNGYTF. CDR3 sequence (DNA): TGTGCCAGCAGCAGAGGACAGGGGAATGGCTACACCTTC.

This chain joins TRBV7-3 and TRBJ2-7; perhaps D is TRBD1 or TRBD2 (6 bases each). V was trimmed by 2 bases and J by 3 bases, leaving 11 bases between them. CDR1 SGHTA and CDR2 FQGTGA come from the germline V gene. The CDR3 runs to 14 residues. The CDR3: CASSLGAGHYEQYF. In DNA, the CDR3 is TGTGCCAGCAGCTTAGGGGCGGGACACTACGAGCAGTACTTC.